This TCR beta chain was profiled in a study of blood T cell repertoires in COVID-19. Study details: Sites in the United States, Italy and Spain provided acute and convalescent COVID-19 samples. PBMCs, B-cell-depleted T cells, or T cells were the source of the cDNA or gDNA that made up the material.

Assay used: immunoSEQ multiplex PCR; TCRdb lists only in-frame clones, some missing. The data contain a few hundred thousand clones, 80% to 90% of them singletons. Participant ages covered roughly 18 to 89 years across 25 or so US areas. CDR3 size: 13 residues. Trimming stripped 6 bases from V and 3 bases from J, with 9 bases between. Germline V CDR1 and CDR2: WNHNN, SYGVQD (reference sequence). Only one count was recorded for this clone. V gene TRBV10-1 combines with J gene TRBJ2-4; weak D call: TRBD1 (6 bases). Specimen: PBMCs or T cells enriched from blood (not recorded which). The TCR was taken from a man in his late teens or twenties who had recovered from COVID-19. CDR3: CASRGQIKNIQYF. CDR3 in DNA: TGCGCCAGCAGAGGACAGATCAAAAACATTCAGTACTTC.